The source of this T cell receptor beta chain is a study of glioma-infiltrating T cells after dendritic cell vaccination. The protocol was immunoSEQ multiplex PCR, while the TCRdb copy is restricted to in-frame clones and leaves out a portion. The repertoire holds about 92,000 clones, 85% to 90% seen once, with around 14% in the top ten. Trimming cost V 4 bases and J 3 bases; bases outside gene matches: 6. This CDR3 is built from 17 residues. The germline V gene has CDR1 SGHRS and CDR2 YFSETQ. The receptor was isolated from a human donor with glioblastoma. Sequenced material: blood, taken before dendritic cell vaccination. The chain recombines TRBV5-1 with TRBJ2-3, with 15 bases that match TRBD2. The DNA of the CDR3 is TGCGCCAGCAGCGTGGGGACTAGCGGGGGGATAACAGATACGCAGTATTTT. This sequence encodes CASSVGTSGGITDTQYF.